These 27 T cell receptor beta chains share one sample of origin, sequenced in a study of blood T cell repertoires in COVID-19. The repertoire was sequenced with immunoSEQ multiplex PCR; TCRdb's copy has only in-frame clones and lacks some. This table has 200,000 to 300,000 clones, under 85% appearing once. Sequencing input: peripheral blood. These receptors originate from a human donor in a cohort sampled during active COVID-19.

About this clone: At one end the junction does not follow the germline gene, possibly because of a read error. The V call is TRBV19, the J call TRBJ1-2; the D gene is possibly TRBD1 (5 bases). Germline V gene sequence: CDR1 LNHDA, CDR2 SQIVND (reference sequence). The length of the CDR3 is 14 residues. The chain's CDR3 is CASSIDTGNHGYTF. The DNA for the CDR3 is TGTGCCAGTAGTATAGATACAGGTAACCATGGCTACACCTTC.

In its sample, this clone was seen once. This chain uses TRBV6-5 with TRBJ2-3, with D perhaps TRBD1 (5 bases). Germline V lookup: CDR1 MNHEY, CDR2 SVGAGI. V lost 8 bases and J 5 bases, leaving 11 bases between the germline ends. The CDR3 is made up of 12 amino acids. As DNA, the CDR3 is TGTGCCAGCTTAACAGGCGGAGATACGCAGTATTTT. This encodes CASLTGGDTQYF.

J is TRBJ1-2 and V is TRBV5-1; unclear D gene. The CDR3 has 14 residues. Trimming took off 3 bases at V and 4 bases at J, with 13 bases between the two ends. From germline, CDR1 is SGHRS and CDR2 YFSETQ. CDR3 sequence (DNA): TGCGCCAGCAGCTCCGGGATGTTGAGCTATGGCTACACCTTC. Protein sequence: CASSSGMLSYGYTF.

The chain employs TRBV7-9 and TRBJ2-7; 7 bases map to TRBD2. The J segment lost 3 bases and the V segment lost 1 base, leaving 9 bases of the junction unmatched. Germline CDR1 and CDR2: SEHNR and FQNEAQ (reference sequence). This CDR3 is 16 amino acids long. As DNA, the CDR3 is TGTGCCAGCAGCTTAGTAGGGGCGGGAGCGAACTACGAGCAGTACTTC. This codes for CASSLVGAGANYEQYF.

The chain employs TRBV5-5 and TRBJ2-7; 8 bases line up with TRBD1. The germline V gene encodes CDR1 SGHKS and CDR2 YYEKEE (reference sequence). V lost 4 bases to trimming and J lost 2 bases; unmatched junction nucleotides: 11. The CDR3 covers 16 residues. This CDR3 reads CASSNDRDRTAYEQYF. CDR3 DNA: TGTGCCAGCAGCAATGACCGGGACAGGACAGCCTACGAGCAGTACTTC. Variable domain in full (rest from reference TRBV5-5 and TRBJ2-7): DAGVTQSPTHLIKTRGQQVTLRCSPISGHKSVSWYQQVLGQGPQFIFQYYEKEERGRGNFPDRFSARQFPNYSSELNVNALLLGDSALYLCASSNDRDRTAYEQYFGPGTRLTVT.

The rearrangement joins TRBV5-6 to TRBJ1-4; TRBD1 agrees at 8 bases. Germline V gives CDR1 SGHDT, CDR2 YYEEEE. The CDR3 has 15 residues. After removal of 5 bases from V and 8 bases from J, the junction contained 11 bases not matched to a gene. The CDR3, as DNA: TGTGCCAGCAGTCCCCTAGGACAGGGAGGGGAAAAACTGTTTTTT. Translated: CASSPLGQGGEKLFF.

This sequence joins TRBV6-5 and TRBJ1-2, with 8 bases identical to TRBD1. This CDR3 comprises 13 residues. Germline V gives CDR1 MNHEY, CDR2 SVGAGI. V lost 8 bases, J lost 2 bases, and 4 bases stayed unmatched. The CDR3 reads CASFRGRNYGYTF. The CDR3 DNA reads TGTGCCAGCTTCAGGGGGCGAAACTATGGCTACACCTTC.

This chain uses TRBV7-9 with TRBJ1-2; D ambiguous. The CDR3 runs to 14 residues. V was clipped by 5 bases and J by 2 bases, with 12 bases between them. Germline CDR1 is SEHNR and CDR2 is FQNEAQ (reference sequence). CDR3 nucleotide sequence: TGTGCCAGCAGCCTTTTGCGCTCAAACTATGGCTACACCTTC. This gives the protein CASSLLRSNYGYTF.

Details on this clone: At one boundary the junction diverges from the germline segment, which might be a read error. The chain recombines TRBV3-1 (or the pseudogene TRBV3-2) with TRBJ1-1, with a weak D call TRBD1 (5 bases). Germline CDR1 and CDR2: LGHDT and YNNKEL (reference sequence). This CDR3 region has 14 residues. CDR3 sequence (DNA): TGTGCCAGCAGCCAGGGGGGGGTGAAGACTGAAGCTTTCTTT. Its protein is CASSQGGVKTEAFF.

This clone was seen a handful of times. V gene TRBV4-1 combines with J gene TRBJ1-2; 8 bases agree with TRBD1. Germline CDR1 and CDR2: MGHRA and YSYEKL. Trimming at V came to 3 bases and at J to 2 bases, leaving 8 bases not matched to a gene. CDR3 size: 16 residues. CDR3 in DNA: TGCGCCAGCAGCCAGCCCACGACAGGGGCCAACTATGGCTACACCTTC. This sequence encodes CASSQPTTGANYGYTF.

V gene TRBV4-2 combines with J gene TRBJ1-3; no definite D call. Per germline, CDR1 LGHNA and CDR2 YNFKEQ. This CDR3 is 15 amino acids long. Deletions cut 0 bases from V and 0 bases from J, with 6 bases between. The CDR3 here is CASSQDNFSGNTIYF. The CDR3 DNA reads TGTGCCAGCAGCCAAGATAATTTCTCTGGAAACACCATATATTTT.

The J gene is TRBJ2-3, the V gene TRBV19, with D possibly being TRBD2 (6 bases). The germline V and J ends were trimmed by 5 bases and 0 bases, with 12 bases remaining between them. CDR1 is LNHDA, CDR2 SQIVND, per germline (reference sequence). CDR3 length: 15 amino acids. The CDR3 coding sequence is TGTGCCAGTAGTTTGGGACTTCCGAGCACAGATACGCAGTATTTT. Amino acid sequence: CASSLGLPSTDTQYF.

Only one count was recorded for this clone. The gene calls are TRBV28 and TRBJ2-1; TRBD1 matches at 7 bases. The CDR3 contains 16 residues. The germline V gene has CDR1 MDHEN and CDR2 SYDVKM. The ends lost 5 bases at V and 4 bases at J; junction bases unmatched: 11. The CDR3 loop reads CASSTSGTDRYNEQFF. Here the CDR3 DNA reads TGTGCCAGCAGTACCTCCGGGACAGATAGGTACAATGAGCAGTTCTTC.

The chain joins TRBV6-5 to TRBJ2-7; 7 nucleotides align to TRBD2. Germline lookup yields CDR1 MNHEY and CDR2 SVGAGI. The CDR3 runs 13 residues. With 2 bases clipped from V and 3 bases from J, the junction kept 1 base outside the gene matches. The CDR3 spells CASSYQRGYEQYF. The DNA for the CDR3 is TGTGCCAGCAGTTACCAGCGGGGCTACGAGCAGTACTTC.

V and J are TRBV5-4 and TRBJ1-4, with 9 bases aligning to TRBD1. The V segment lost 4 bases and the J segment 5 bases; nucleotides outside the gene matches: 3. The germline V gene encodes CDR1 SGHNT and CDR2 YYREEE (reference sequence). CDR3 length: 14 residues. The CDR3 DNA reads as TGTGCCAGCAGCGACAGGGGGATAAATGAAAAACTGTTTTTT. It translates to CASSDRGINEKLFF.

The CDR3 coding sequence is TGTGCCAGCAGCCGCTTGGGAGGTGATACGCAGTATTTT. Protein product: CASSRLGGDTQYF. This chain joins TRBV3-1 (or the pseudogene TRBV3-2) and TRBJ2-3; possible D gene TRBD2, 6 bases. There are 13 residues in the CDR3. Per the germline V gene, CDR1 is LGHDT and CDR2 is YNNKEL (reference sequence). Trimming pared 4 bases from V and 6 bases from J, leaving 11 bases between.

The chain has TRBV10-1 and TRBJ2-3, with 10 nucleotides matching TRBD2. Germline-derived CDR1 and CDR2 are WNHNN and SYGVQD (reference sequence). Trimming cost V 2 bases and J 0 bases; bases outside gene matches: 2. The CDR3 is 16 amino acids. The CDR3 DNA reads TGCGCCAGCAGTGAGGGACTAGCGGCAAGCACAGATACGCAGTATTTT. It encodes CASSEGLAASTDTQYF.

This chain uses TRBV6-5 with TRBJ1-3; a weak D match, TRBD1 (6 bases). The CDR3 spans 15 residues. Germline CDR1 is MNHEY and CDR2 is SVGAGI. Deletions cut 5 bases from V and 1 base from J, with 12 bases between. This CDR3 reads CASSRGQPSGNTIYF. The CDR3 region has the DNA TGTGCCAGCAGTCGCGGACAGCCTTCTGGAAACACCATATATTTT.

This chain links TRBV10-3 with TRBJ1-2; perhaps TRBD1 as D (6 bases). This CDR3 region has 13 residues. Germline V gene sequence: CDR1 ENHRY, CDR2 SYGVKD. Trimming removed 5 bases from V and 4 bases from J, with 11 bases in between. CDR3 amino acids: CAISQGPSYGYTF. For the CDR3, the DNA is TGTGCCATCAGTCAGGGGCCCAGCTATGGCTACACCTTC.

In the case of this clone: One end of the junction fails to match germline, which may point to a read error. V gene TRBV7-7 combines with J gene TRBJ1-2, with a possible D match to TRBD1 (5 bases). Germline V gene data show CDR1 as SSHAT and CDR2 as FNYEAQ (reference sequence). The CDR3 totals 16 residues. The CDR3 coding sequence is TGTGCTAGCAGCTTAGCCCAGCGGGGCCTTAACTATGGCTACACCTTC. Its translation is CASSLAQRGLNYGYTF.

This chain joins TRBV28 and TRBJ2-4; 9 bases are a match to TRBD1. V shed 2 bases and J 7 bases; nucleotides not matched to a gene: 9. This CDR3 is 16 amino acids long. Germline V gene sequence: CDR1 MDHEN, CDR2 SYDVKM. This CDR3 is CASSLGRDRVRNIQYF. The DNA of the CDR3 is TGTGCCAGCAGTTTAGGGAGGGACAGGGTTCGGAACATTCAGTACTTC.

The chain recombines TRBV21-1 with TRBJ2-7; the D segment call TRBD1 is taken from the table without a DNA check. TRBV21-1 is noted as a pseudogene. CDR3 length: 13 residues. CDR3 sequence: CASSTWDTYEQYF. CDR3 DNA sequence: TGTGCCAGCAGCACCTGGGACACCTACGAGCAGTACTTC.

The CDR3 DNA is TGTGCCAGCTCACCACCGCAGGGGGCGAACGAGCAGTACTTC. Its translation is CASSPPQGANEQYF. The chain links TRBV18 to TRBJ2-7; 8 bases map to TRBD1. This CDR3 spans 14 amino acids. Unmatched junction bases numbered 3, after V lost 0 bases and J lost 5 bases. Germline values: CDR1 KGHSH, CDR2 LQKENI.

This chain uses TRBV28 with TRBJ1-5; no definite D call. Trimming took off 2 bases at V and 6 bases at J, with 17 bases between the two ends. The CDR3 extends over 16 amino acids. Germline values: CDR1 MDHEN, CDR2 SYDVKM. CDR3: CASSLSSGSFGQPQHF. The CDR3 nucleotides are TGTGCCAGCAGTTTAAGTTCGGGTTCTTTCGGTCAGCCCCAGCATTTT.

The rearrangement links TRBV4-2 to TRBJ1-6, with D maybe TRBD1 (5 bases). This CDR3 spans 13 amino acids. CDR1 is LGHNA and CDR2 is YNFKEQ in the germline V gene. V lost 3 bases, J lost 9 bases, and 9 bases lay in between. CDR3 coding DNA: TGTGCCAGCAGCCAGGGGGGTAGTTCACCCCTCCACTTT. Encoded protein: CASSQGGSSPLHF.

CDR3 protein: CASGFVSGQDNYGYTF. The CDR3 DNA is TGTGCTAGTGGTTTCGTATCGGGACAGGATAACTATGGCTACACCTTC. The chain employs TRBV12-5 and TRBJ1-2, with 8 bases lining up with TRBD1. This CDR3 has 16 amino acids. CDR1 is LGHNT, CDR2 FRNRAP, per germline. The V and J ends lost 3 bases and 1 base, in that order; junction bases with no gene match: 7.

This clone came up once. V and J are TRBV11-2 and TRBJ2-2, with 10 bases fitting TRBD1. V was clipped by 3 bases and J by 5 bases; unmatched bases: 6. CDR1 SGHAT and CDR2 FQNNGV come from the germline V gene. The CDR3 is 16 residues long. The CDR3 region is CASSFQTGGDTGELFF. The CDR3, as DNA: TGTGCCAGCAGCTTCCAGACAGGGGGCGATACCGGGGAGCTGTTTTTT.